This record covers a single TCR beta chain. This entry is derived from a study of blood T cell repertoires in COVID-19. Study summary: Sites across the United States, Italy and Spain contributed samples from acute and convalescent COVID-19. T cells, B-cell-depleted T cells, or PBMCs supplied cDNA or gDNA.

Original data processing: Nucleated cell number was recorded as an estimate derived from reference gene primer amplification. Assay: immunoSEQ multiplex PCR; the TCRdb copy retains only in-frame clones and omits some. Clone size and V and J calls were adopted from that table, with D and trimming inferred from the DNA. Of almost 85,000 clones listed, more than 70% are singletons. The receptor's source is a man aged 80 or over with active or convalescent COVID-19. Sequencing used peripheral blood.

CDR3 loop: CASSFGQSGNTIYF. CDR3 coding DNA: TGTGCCAGCAGCTTTGGACAGTCTGGAAACACCATATATTTT. This rearrangement joins TRBV5-6 to TRBJ1-3, with D tentatively TRBD1 (6 bases). This CDR3 comprises 14 residues. V shed 2 bases and J shed 1 base, with 7 bases lying between them. Germline loops: CDR1 SGHDT, CDR2 YYEEEE.